This entry concerns a single T cell receptor beta chain. The target of this receptor is not known. No base quality values were provided; no much bigger clone lies one nucleotide off. This record comes from a study of blood T cell repertoires in COVID-19 (TCRdb year 2020). For context, the study as a whole: Collaborator samples came from the United States, Italy and Spain and covered acute and convalescent phases of COVID-19. The prospective study material was composed of cDNA or gDNA derived from T cells, B-cell-depleted T cells, or PBMCs. Where available, HLA class I and class II types were obtained from metadata supplied by the sample provider rather than from assay-based typing. The samples were drawn from the first 160 participants of the ongoing ImmuneRACE study and from 1,200 or so subjects provided by 6 global collaborators. The sample metadata nearly always contained a de-identified subject ID, COVID-19 status, age in years and sex. The dataset comprised deeply sampled blood TCRbeta repertoires from subjects exposed to, actively infected with, or recovered from COVID-19. A freely available public database, intended as a resource for researchers studying the immune response to SARS-CoV-2, is where the repertoires were released. Study-wide conclusions, independent of this receptor: The quantity of clinical and demographic metadata differed by source and by participant and was supplied without curation.

Participants in the prospective study were enrolled through a virtual design, were aged about 18 to 100 years, and lived in roughly 24 United States geographic areas. Cohort assignment in the prospective study relied on participant-reported clinical history from a screening survey and a study questionnaire. ImmuneRACE Cohort 3 recovered participants were defined by two consecutive negative NP/OP PCR tests, healthcare professional clearance, or symptom resolution. In the prospective study, mobile phlebotomists collected whole blood, serum and a nasopharyngeal or oropharyngeal swab from each participant. Over an approximately 2-month period, participants in the prospective study had the option of providing additional blood draws and questionnaires. Before DNA extraction, blood samples from the prospective study were shipped at room temperature or frozen. TCRbeta CDR3 regions were amplified from genomic DNA using the immunoSEQ Assay, a bias-controlled multiplex PCR. Per the original workflow: The number of nucleated cells in each sample was estimated from the amplification of reference gene primers within the assay. To quantify the absolute abundance of each unique TCRbeta CDR3 rearrangement, sequence reads were collapsed and filtered. For each sample, productive Simpson clonality was calculated as the square root of Simpson's diversity index over productive rearrangements. TCRdb mirrors the immuneACCESS table, restricted to in-frame sequences. Some clones are absent from its copies; in checked studies, under half trace to an unresolved V gene, and the reason for the others is unknown. The V and J calls and the clone size are those of that table, but D and trimming were determined from the DNA. Within this sample are about 300,000 clones, with roughly 85% of them counted one time only. The biggest ten clones account for roughly 2.5% of the sample.

From the cysteine through the phenylalanine, the CDR3 covers 16 amino acids. Only the CDR3 portion is preserved as DNA: 48 bases, with reading frame beginning at the first base. The germline V gene (reference sequence) specifies LNHDA as CDR1 and SQIVND as CDR2. From V the trimming removes 5 bases and from J it removes 5 bases, while the gene matches leave 11 bases of the junction unaccounted for. Sequenced sample: PBMCs or T cells enriched from blood (not recorded which). The receptor was derived from a woman aged 45-65 years who had recovered from COVID-19. Recombination linked TRBV19 to TRBJ1-4, and 7 bases in between align with TRBD1. The bases are TGTGCCAGTAGTGCTTTCGTGGCAGGGGGAAATGAAAAACTGTTTTTT. Its translation is CASSAFVAGGNEKLFF.